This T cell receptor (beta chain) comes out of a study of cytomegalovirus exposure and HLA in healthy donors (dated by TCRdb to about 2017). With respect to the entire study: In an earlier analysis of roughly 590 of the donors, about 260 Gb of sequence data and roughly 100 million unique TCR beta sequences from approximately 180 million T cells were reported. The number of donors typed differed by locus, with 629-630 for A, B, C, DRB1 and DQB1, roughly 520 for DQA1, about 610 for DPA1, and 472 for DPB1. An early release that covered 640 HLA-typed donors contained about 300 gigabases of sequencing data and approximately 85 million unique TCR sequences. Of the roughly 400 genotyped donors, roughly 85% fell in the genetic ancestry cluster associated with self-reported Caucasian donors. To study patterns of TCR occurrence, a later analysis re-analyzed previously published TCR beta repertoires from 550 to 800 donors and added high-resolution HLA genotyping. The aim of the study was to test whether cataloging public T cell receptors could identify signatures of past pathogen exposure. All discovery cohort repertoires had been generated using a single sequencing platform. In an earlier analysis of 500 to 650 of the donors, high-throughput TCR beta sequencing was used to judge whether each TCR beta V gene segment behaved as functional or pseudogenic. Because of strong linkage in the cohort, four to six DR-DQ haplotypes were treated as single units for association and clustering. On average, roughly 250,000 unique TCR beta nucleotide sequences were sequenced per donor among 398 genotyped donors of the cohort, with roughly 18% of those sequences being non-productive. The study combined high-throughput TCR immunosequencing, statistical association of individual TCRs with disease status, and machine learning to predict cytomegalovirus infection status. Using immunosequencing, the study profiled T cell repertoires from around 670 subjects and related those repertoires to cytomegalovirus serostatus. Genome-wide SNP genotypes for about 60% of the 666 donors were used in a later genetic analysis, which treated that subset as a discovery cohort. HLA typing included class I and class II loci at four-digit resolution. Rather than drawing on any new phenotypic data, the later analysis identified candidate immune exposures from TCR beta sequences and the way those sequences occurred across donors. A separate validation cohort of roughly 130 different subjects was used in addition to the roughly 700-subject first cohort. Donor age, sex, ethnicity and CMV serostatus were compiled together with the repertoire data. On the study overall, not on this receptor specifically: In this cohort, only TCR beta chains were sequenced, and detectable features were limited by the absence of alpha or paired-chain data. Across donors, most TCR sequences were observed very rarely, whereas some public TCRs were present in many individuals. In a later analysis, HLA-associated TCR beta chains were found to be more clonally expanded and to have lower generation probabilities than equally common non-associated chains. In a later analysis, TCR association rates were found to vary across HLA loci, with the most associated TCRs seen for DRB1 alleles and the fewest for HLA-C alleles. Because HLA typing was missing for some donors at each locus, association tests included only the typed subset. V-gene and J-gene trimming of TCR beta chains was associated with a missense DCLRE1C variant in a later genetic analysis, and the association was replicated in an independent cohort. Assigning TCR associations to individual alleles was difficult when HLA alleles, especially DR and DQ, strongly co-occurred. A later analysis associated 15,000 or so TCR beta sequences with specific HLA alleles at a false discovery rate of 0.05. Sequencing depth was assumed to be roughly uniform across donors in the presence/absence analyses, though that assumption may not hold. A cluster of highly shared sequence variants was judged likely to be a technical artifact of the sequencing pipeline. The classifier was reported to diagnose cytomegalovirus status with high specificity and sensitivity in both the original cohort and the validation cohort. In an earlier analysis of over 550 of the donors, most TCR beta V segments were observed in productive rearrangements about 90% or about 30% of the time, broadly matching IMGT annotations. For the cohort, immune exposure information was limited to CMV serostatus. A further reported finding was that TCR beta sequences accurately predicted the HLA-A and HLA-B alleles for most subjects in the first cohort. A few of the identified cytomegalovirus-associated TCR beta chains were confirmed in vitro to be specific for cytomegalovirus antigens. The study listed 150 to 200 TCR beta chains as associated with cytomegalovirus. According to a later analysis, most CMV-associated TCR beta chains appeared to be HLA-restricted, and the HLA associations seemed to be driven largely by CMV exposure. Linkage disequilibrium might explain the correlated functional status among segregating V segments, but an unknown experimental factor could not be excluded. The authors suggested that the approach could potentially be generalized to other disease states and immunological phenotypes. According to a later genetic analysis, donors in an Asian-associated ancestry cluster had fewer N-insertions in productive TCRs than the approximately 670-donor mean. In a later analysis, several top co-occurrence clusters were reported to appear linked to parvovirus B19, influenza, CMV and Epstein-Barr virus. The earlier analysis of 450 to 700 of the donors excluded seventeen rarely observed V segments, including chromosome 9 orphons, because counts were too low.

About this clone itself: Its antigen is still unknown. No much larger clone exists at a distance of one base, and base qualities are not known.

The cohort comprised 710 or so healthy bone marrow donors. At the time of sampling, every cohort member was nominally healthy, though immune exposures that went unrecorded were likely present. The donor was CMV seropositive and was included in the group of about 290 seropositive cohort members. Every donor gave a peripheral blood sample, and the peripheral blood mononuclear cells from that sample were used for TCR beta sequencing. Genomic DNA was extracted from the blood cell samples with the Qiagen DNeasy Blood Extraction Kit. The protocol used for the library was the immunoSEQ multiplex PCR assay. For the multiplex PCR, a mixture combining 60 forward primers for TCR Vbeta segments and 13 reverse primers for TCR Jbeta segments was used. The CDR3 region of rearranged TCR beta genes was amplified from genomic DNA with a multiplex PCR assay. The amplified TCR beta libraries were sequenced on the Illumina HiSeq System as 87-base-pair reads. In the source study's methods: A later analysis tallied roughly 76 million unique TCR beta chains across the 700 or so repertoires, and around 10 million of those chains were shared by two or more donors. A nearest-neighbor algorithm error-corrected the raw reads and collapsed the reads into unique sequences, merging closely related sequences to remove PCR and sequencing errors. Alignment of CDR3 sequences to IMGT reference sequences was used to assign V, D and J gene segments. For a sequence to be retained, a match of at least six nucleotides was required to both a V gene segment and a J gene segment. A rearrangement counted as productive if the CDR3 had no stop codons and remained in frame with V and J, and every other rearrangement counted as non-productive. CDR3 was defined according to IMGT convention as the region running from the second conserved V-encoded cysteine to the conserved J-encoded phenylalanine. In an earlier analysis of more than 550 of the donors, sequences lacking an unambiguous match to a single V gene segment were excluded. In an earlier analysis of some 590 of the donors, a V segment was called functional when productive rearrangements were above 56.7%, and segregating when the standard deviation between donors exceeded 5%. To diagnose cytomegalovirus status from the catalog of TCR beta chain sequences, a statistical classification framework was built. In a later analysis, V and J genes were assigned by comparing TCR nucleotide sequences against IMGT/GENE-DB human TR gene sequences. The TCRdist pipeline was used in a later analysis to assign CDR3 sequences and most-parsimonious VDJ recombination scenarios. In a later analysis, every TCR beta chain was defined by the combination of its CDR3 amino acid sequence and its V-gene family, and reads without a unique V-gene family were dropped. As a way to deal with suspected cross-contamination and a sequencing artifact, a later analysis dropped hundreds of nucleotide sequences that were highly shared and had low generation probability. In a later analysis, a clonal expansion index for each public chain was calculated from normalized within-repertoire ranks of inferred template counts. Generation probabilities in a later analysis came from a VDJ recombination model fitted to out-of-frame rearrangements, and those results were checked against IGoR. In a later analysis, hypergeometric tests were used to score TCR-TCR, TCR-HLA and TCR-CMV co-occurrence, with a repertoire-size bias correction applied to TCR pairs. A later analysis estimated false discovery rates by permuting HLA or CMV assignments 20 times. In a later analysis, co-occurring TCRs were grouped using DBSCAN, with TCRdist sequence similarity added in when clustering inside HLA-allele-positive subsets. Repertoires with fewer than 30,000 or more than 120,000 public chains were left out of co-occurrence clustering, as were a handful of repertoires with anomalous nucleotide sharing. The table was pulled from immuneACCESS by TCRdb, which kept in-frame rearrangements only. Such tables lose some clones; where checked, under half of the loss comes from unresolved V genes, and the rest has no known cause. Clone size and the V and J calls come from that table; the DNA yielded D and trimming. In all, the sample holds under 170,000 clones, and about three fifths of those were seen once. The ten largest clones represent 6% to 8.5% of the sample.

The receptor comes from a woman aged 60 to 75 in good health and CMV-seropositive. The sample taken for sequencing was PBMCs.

The DNA sequence follows: TGTGCCAGCAGTCCCGGACAGGGGGCCTCCTACGAGCAGTACTTC. Its protein product is CASSPGQGASYEQYF. The rearrangement joined TRBV28 to TRBJ2-7; 11 middle bases align to TRBD1. V loses 5 bases at its end and J loses 0 bases; junction bases beyond the gene matches: 3. Reading from cysteine to phenylalanine, the CDR3 counts 15 amino acids. Only the CDR3 region is kept as DNA, spanning 45 bases read in frame from base 1. CDR1 and CDR2, per the germline V gene, are MDHEN and SYDVKM.